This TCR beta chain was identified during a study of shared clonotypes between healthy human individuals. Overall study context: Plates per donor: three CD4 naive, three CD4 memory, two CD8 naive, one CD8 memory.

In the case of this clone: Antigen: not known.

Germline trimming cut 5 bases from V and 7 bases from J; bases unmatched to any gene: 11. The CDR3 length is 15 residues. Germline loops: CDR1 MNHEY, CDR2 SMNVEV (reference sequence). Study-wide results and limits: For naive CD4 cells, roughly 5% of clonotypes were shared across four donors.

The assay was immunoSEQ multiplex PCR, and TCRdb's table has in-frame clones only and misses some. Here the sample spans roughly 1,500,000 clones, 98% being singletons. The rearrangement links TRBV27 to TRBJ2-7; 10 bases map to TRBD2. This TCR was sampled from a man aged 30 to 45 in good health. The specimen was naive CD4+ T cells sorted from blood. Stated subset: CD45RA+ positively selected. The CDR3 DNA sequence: TGTGCCAGCAGTATTCTAGCGGGAGTATCGGGAGAGCAGTACTTC. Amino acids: CASSILAGVSGEQYF.